The 10 T cell receptor beta chains below were found in one sample sequenced in a study of blood T cell repertoires in COVID-19. TCRdb's copy holds only in-frame clones and misses some; the assay was immunoSEQ multiplex PCR. The profile shows over 90,000 clones, roughly nine tenths of them singletons. The sequenced material came from peripheral blood. These receptors came from a human donor in a cohort sampled during active COVID-19.

This chain joins TRBV6-5 and TRBJ2-7; 11 bases map to TRBD2. The germline gives CDR1 MNHEY, CDR2 SVGAGI. After removal of 5 bases from V and 5 bases from J, the junction contained 8 bases not matched to a gene. The CDR3 runs 15 residues. CDR3 in amino acids: CASSTIGLAGHEQYF. The CDR3 region has the DNA TGTGCCAGCAGTACCATTGGACTAGCGGGCCACGAGCAGTACTTC.

J is TRBJ2-1 and V is TRBV7-2; 9 positions match TRBD1. Germline CDR1 reads SGHTA; CDR2 reads FQGNSA. J lost 14 bases, V lost 5 bases, and 13 bases had no gene match. This CDR3 has 14 residues. CDR3 sequence reads: CASSLDRGSLIEFF. Written as DNA, the CDR3 is TGTGCCAGCAGCCTTGACAGGGGGTCCTTAATTGAGTTCTTC.

V is TRBV19 and J is TRBJ1-3, with a possible D match to TRBD1 (6 bases). The germline gives CDR1 LNHDA, CDR2 SQIVND (reference sequence). V lost 4 bases and J 0 bases, leaving 13 bases between the germline ends. This CDR3 spans 16 amino acids. CDR3 protein: CASSTRGQISGNTIYF. The CDR3, as DNA: TGTGCCAGTAGTACCCGAGGACAGATCTCTGGAAACACCATATATTTT.

The J gene is TRBJ1-3, the V gene TRBV6-5; maybe TRBD1 (5 bases). Germline-derived CDR1 and CDR2 are MNHEY and SVGAGI. The V gene lost 6 bases and the J gene lost 0 bases, with 12 bases spanning the gap. This CDR3 spans 15 amino acids. CDR3 sequence (DNA): TGTGCCAGCAGCCCCACGGGGGGCTCTGGAAACACCATATATTTT. As protein: CASSPTGGSGNTIYF.

The chain has TRBV7-2 and TRBJ2-3, with 9 bases aligning to TRBD2. Germline V lookup: CDR1 SGHTA, CDR2 FQGNSA. This CDR3 comprises 17 residues. The junction had 14 bases not matched to a gene; V was cut back by 5 bases and J by 5 bases. The CDR3 DNA is TGTGCCAGCAGCCCCCAAGGCGGGGGGGCCGTCGGAGATACGCAGTATTTT. Amino acids: CASSPQGGGAVGDTQYF.

CDR3 coding DNA: TGTGCCAGCAGTTACGGGACAGGGTACAATGAGCAGTTCTTC. Amino acid sequence: CASSYGTGYNEQFF. This chain connects TRBV6-5 to TRBJ2-1; TRBD1 matches at 9 bases. V dropped 2 bases and J dropped 4; count of bases not matched to a gene: 0. The CDR3 covers 14 residues. Per the germline V gene, CDR1 is MNHEY and CDR2 is SVGAGI.

This rearrangement joins TRBV19 to TRBJ2-1; D unresolved. Germline V gene lookup returns CDR1 LNHDA and CDR2 SQIVND (reference sequence). The CDR3 has 13 amino acids. Trimming took off 8 bases at V and 13 bases at J, with 21 bases between the two ends. In nucleotides, the CDR3 is TGTGCCAGTTCGAAACAAGTACACATGACACAGTTCTTC. Translated: CASSKQVHMTQFF. The full variable domain, completed using reference TRBV19 and TRBJ2-1, is DGGITQSPKYLFRKEGQNVTLSCEQNLNHDAMYWYRQDPGQGLRLIYYSQIVNDFQKGDIAEGYSVSREKKESFPLTVTSAQKNPTAFYLCASSKQVHMTQFFGPGTRLTVL.

This chain uses TRBV7-9 with TRBJ2-6; maybe TRBD1 (6 bases). V lost 11 bases and J lost 2, with 13 bases in between. This CDR3 has 14 amino acids. Germline values: CDR1 SEHNR, CDR2 FQNEAQ (reference sequence). The CDR3 loop reads CAGTGFAGANVLTF. The CDR3 coding sequence is TGTGCCGGAACAGGGTTCGCTGGGGCCAACGTCCTGACTTTC.

The V call is TRBV24-1, the J call TRBJ1-1; D call uncertain. The CDR3 contains 15 residues. V lost 4 bases to trimming and J lost 1 base, with 12 bases between them. The germline V gene has CDR1 KGHDR and CDR2 SFDVKD. CDR3 coding DNA: TGTGCCACCAGTGAAAATACCCGGGGGAACACTGAAGCTTTCTTT. This sequence encodes CATSENTRGNTEAFF.

The chain recombines TRBV5-1 with TRBJ2-2; D may be TRBD1 (5 bases). CDR3 length: 16 residues. V was trimmed by 1 base and J by 3 bases, leaving 13 bases between them. CDR1 and CDR2 from the germline V gene are SGHRS and YFSETQ. CDR3 amino acids: CASSLFSRVDTGELFF. DNA of the CDR3: TGCGCCAGCAGCTTGTTCTCCAGGGTCGACACCGGGGAGCTGTTTTTT.